This T cell receptor beta chain was profiled in a study of CD8 T cells in ankylosing spondylitis. Findings and limits, study-wide: A motif in TCR beta, a set of roughly eight highly homologous variants, appeared characteristic of ankylosing spondylitis blood.

The CDR3 spans 12 residues. Trimming took 8 bases from V and 4 from J; bases not matched to a gene: 2. The V gene's germline CDR1 is SGHTA and CDR2 FQGNSA. TCRdb fed the 5' RACE reads into MiXCR, producing one record per CDR3 protein. The repertoire holds over 95,000 distinct CDR3 sequences, over 6.5% seen once, with roughly 9.9% in the top ten. In this sample, this clonotype turned up a few times. Its antigen is as yet unknown. The rearrangement joins TRBV7-2 to TRBJ2-7; 10 positions agree with TRBD1. This sequence was found in a male donor with ankylosing spondylitis or in good health (not recorded which). Source material: blood, either unsorted or a sorted T cell fraction (not recorded which). The CDR3 reads CASGTGVYEQYF. Here the CDR3 DNA reads TGTGCCAGCGGGACAGGGGTATACGAGCAGTACTTC.